This T cell receptor (beta chain) is drawn from a study of blood T cell repertoires in COVID-19. Turning to the study itself: Acute and convalescent COVID-19 samples came from the United States, Italy and Spain.

J was trimmed by 6 bases and V by 0 bases; bases with no gene match: 10. Germline CDR1 SGHRS, CDR2 YFSETQ. The CDR3 extends over 16 amino acids. Original methodology: It was from reference gene primer amplification that nucleated cell counts were estimated. Data came from immunoSEQ multiplex PCR; TCRdb stores just in-frame clones and leaves some out. Clonal size and the V and J genes are those of that table, whereas D and trimming came from the DNA. Of under 200,000 clones in the sample, around nine tenths were seen once. J is TRBJ2-7 and V is TRBV5-1; 9 bases line up with TRBD1. What was sequenced was peripheral blood. The TCR was taken from a man aged 18-30 years with active or convalescent COVID-19. CDR3 residues: CASSLEPGGQGIEQYV. In nucleotides, the CDR3 is TGCGCCAGCAGCTTGGAGCCCGGAGGACAGGGGATCGAGCAGTACGTC.